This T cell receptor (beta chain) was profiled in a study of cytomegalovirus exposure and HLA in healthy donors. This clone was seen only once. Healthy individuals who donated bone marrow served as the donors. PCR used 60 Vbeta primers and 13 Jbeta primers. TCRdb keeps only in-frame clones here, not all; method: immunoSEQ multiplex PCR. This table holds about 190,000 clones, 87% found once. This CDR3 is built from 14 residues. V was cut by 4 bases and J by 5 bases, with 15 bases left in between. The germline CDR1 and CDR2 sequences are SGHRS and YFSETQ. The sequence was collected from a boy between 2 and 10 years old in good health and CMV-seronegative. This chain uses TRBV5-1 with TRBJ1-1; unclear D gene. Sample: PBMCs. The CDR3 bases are TGCGCCAGCAGCCGGGGAACAGTTAAGACTGAAGCTTTCTTT. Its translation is CASSRGTVKTEAFF.